These T cell receptor beta chains were read from a single sample in a study of long-term antiretroviral therapy in people with HIV. This table comes from immunoSEQ multiplex PCR, and its TCRdb copy is limited to in-frame clones, with some not included. The repertoire includes tens of thousands of clones, over 90% of them detected once, and roughly 8% sits in the top ten. The input for sequencing was unsorted PBMCs, taken more than 6 years after starting antiretroviral therapy. These receptors all come from a young man with HIV. Both conserved end residues are part of each CDR3. A D gene is named only where the DNA matches it firmly. Not every row has a clone size; where given, it reads once, few, many or a size class.

clone size	D gene	V gene	J gene	CDR3 protein	CDR3 DNA
.	.	TRBV7-8	TRBJ2-5	CASSLGTGRGETQYF	TGTGCCAGCAGCTTAGGAACGGGCCGGGGAGAGACCCAGTACTTC
.	.	TRBV18	TRBJ2-1	CASSPVMYNEQFF	TGTGCCAGCTCACCCGTTATGTACAATGAGCAGTTCTTC
once	TRBD1	TRBV2	TRBJ1-1	CASSFRDRGGMDEAFF	TGTGCCAGCAGTTTCCGGGACAGGGGAGGTATGGATGAAGCTTTCTTT
once	.	TRBV10-3	TRBJ1-2	CAISESGNYGYTF	TGTGCCATCAGTGAGTCCGGAAACTATGGCTACACCTTC
.	TRBD1	TRBV9	TRBJ1-2	CASSPGGQGRGYTF	TGTGCCAGCAGCCCTGGAGGACAGGGTCGTGGCTACACCTTC
once	TRBD1	TRBV12-5	TRBJ1-2	CASGLVSFLTGPPSGYTF	TGTGCTAGTGGTTTGGTCTCCTTCCTGACAGGGCCCCCCTCTGGCTACACCTTC
.	.	TRBV7-2	TRBJ2-1	CASSLGHNNEQFF	TGTGCCAGCAGCCTCGGACACAACAATGAGCAGTTCTTC
.	TRBD2	TRBV10-3	TRBJ2-1	CAITKTSGSGDEQFF	TGTGCCATCACCAAGACTAGCGGGTCGGGCGATGAGCAGTTCTTC
.	TRBD2	TRBV7-8	TRBJ2-1	CASSSDRSGGAVEQFF	TGTGCCAGCAGCTCCGACCGTAGCGGGGGAGCAGTTGAGCAGTTCTTC
.	.	TRBV7-3	TRBJ2-1	CASSLSGKVNEQFF	TGTGCCAGCAGCTTAAGCGGGAAAGTCAATGAGCAGTTCTTC
.	.	TRBV11-2	TRBJ2-7	CASSLAAGSSYEQYF	TGTGCCAGCAGCTTAGCGGCTGGGAGCTCCTACGAGCAGTACTTC